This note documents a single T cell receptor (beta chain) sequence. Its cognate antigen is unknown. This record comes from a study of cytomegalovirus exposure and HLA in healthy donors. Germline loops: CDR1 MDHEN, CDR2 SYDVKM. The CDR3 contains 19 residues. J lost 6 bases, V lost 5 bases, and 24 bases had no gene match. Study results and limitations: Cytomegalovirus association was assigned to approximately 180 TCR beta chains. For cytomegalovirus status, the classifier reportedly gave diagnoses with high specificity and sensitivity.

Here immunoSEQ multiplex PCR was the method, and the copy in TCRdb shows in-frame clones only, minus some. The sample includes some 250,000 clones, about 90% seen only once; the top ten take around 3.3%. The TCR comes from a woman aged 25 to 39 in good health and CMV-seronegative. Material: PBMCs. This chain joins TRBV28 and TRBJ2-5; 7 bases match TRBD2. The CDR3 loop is CASSPSVFGAGERWKTQYF. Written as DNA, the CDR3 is TGTGCCAGCAGTCCAAGCGTATTTGGGGCGGGGGAGAGGTGGAAGACCCAGTACTTC.